This T cell receptor (beta chain) was identified during a study of blood T cells in healthy people across ages. This clonotype was seen a few times. There are 17 residues in the CDR3. The V and J ends lost 7 bases and 2 bases respectively, with 18 bases between them. The germline gives CDR1 SEHNR, CDR2 FQNEAQ (reference sequence). A second about 6 to 11 cycle PCR used barcoded and J-beta primers. MiXCR, run by TCRdb on the 5' RACE reads, gives a single entry per CDR3 protein. Found here are 1.5 million to 2 million distinct CDR3 sequences, 34% of them singletons; the top ten hold around 10%. The sequence derives from a woman aged 25 to 39 in good health. The V call is TRBV7-9, the J call TRBJ2-6, with D possibly matching TRBD1 (5 bases). The sequenced sample consisted of blood. In DNA, the CDR3 is TGTGCCAGCATCCCTCCTACCCAGGGTACTGGGGCCAACGTCCTGACTTTC. Its translation: CASIPPTQGTGANVLTF. The variable domain in full, with the rest retrieved from reference TRBV7-9 and TRBJ2-6, is DTGVSQNPRHKITKRGQNVTFRCDPISEHNRLYWYRQTLGQGPEFLTYFQNEAQLEKSRLLSDRFSAERPKGSFSTLEIQRTEQGDSAMYLCASIPPTQGTGANVLTFGAGSRLTVL.